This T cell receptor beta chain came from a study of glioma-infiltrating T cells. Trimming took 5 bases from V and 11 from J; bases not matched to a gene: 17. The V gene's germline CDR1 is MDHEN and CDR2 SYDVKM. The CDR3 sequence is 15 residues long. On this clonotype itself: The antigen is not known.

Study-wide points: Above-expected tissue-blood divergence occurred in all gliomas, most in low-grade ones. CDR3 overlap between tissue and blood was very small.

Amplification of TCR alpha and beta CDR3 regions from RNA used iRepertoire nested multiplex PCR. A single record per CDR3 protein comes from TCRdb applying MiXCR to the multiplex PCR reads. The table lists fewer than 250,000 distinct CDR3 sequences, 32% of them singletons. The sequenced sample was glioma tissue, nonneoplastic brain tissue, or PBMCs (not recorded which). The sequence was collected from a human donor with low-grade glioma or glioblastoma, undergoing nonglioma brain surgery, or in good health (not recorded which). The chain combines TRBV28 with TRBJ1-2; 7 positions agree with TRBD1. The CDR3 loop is CASSDSKGADYRYTF. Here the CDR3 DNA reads TGTGCCAGCAGTGATAGTAAGGGGGCGGACTATAGATACACCTTC.